The TCR beta chain described here comes from a study of control samples from healthy donors and cancer patients. The V end lost 8 bases, the J end lost 4 bases, and 11 bases lay between the germline ends. CDR1 MNHEY and CDR2 SVGAGI come from the germline V gene. The CDR3 extends over 13 amino acids. Some clones are missing from TCRdb's copy, which holds only in-frame ones; the method was immunoSEQ multiplex PCR. Counted here are 150,000 or so clones, roughly 94% occurring once; the ten biggest clones make up about 14%. The receptor comes from a man in his 60s with colorectal cancer. Sequencing was done on a sample of PBMCs. The chain links TRBV6-5 to TRBJ1-4, with a possible D match to TRBD1 (6 bases). The CDR3 is CASGDTINEKLFF. CDR3 DNA: TGTGCCAGCGGGGACACCATTAATGAAAAACTGTTTTTT.